The rows below give T cell receptor beta chains drawn from one sample of a study of shared clonotypes between healthy human individuals. The data were produced by immunoSEQ multiplex PCR, yet TCRdb's version contains in-frame clones alone and is incomplete. The sample records about 2.4 million clones, roughly 93% being singletons. Sequencing input: naive CD4+ T cells from PBMCs. These receptors originate from a man aged 18 to 30 in good health. Some clones in this sample may be carry-over from other donors' samples. Each CDR3 is given with its conserved first and last residue. D genes are given only for firm matches.

v_gene: TRBV4-1; d_gene: TRBD2; j_gene: TRBJ2-5; CDR3nt: TGCGCCAGCAGCCAAGATATAGGGCGGGAGAGGGCAGAGACCCAGTACTTC; CDR3aa: CASSQDIGRERAETQYF
v_gene: TRBV11-2; d_gene: NA; j_gene: TRBJ2-5; CDR3nt: TGTGCCAGCAGCTTTCGGCGGGGTCAAGAGACCCAGTACTTC; CDR3aa: CASSFRRGQETQYF
v_gene: TRBV5-4; d_gene: NA; j_gene: TRBJ1-3; CDR3nt: TGTGCCAGCAGCCTAAGCGGGGGGTCTGGAAACACCATATATTTT; CDR3aa: CASSLSGGSGNTIYF
v_gene: TRBV28; d_gene: TRBD2; j_gene: TRBJ2-7; CDR3nt: TGTGCCAGCAGCCCCGTAGCGGGATCGGCCTACGAGCAGTACTTC; CDR3aa: CASSPVAGSAYEQYF
v_gene: TRBV15; d_gene: NA; j_gene: TRBJ2-1; CDR3nt: TGTGCCACCCGGGATCCGGGAAGCTCCTACAATGAGCAGTTCTTC; CDR3aa: CATRDPGSSYNEQFF
v_gene: TRBV28; d_gene: NA; j_gene: TRBJ2-5; CDR3nt: TGTGCCAGCGAAGTTAGAGATCGTGGGTCAAAGTACTTC; CDR3aa: CASEVRDRGSKYF
v_gene: TRBV19; d_gene: NA; j_gene: TRBJ2-7; CDR3nt: TGTGCCAGTAGCAAGGAGGCAGGAGGGTACGAGCAGTACTTC; CDR3aa: CASSKEAGGYEQYF
v_gene: TRBV11-2; d_gene: TRBD2; j_gene: TRBJ2-3; CDR3nt: TGTGCCAGCAGCTACGGACTAGCGGGAGTTCGGGCAGATACGCAGTATTTT; CDR3aa: CASSYGLAGVRADTQYF
v_gene: TRBV11-2; d_gene: TRBD1; j_gene: TRBJ1-1; CDR3nt: TGTGCCAGCAGCTACAGGGGACAGCTGAACACTGAAGCTTTCTTT; CDR3aa: CASSYRGQLNTEAFF
v_gene: TRBV28; d_gene: NA; j_gene: TRBJ1-5; CDR3nt: TGTGCCAGCAGTTTCCGGGCACGGGGAAGCAATCAGCCCCAGCATTTT; CDR3aa: CASSFRARGSNQPQHF
v_gene: TRBV7-2; d_gene: NA; j_gene: TRBJ1-2; CDR3nt: TGTGCCAGCAGCTTAGCGGGAGTGGGGGCGGGTGACGCCTTC; CDR3aa: CASSLAGVGAGDAF